This is a list of T cell receptor beta chains from one sample in a study of regulatory T cells in long-lasting Graves disease. TCRdb used MiXCR to reprocess the multiplex PCR reads, holding one entry per CDR3 protein. The sample records approximately 490,000 distinct CDR3 sequences, around 15% being singletons. This same sample was also taken into another study, of T cells in Graves' hyperthyroidism and ophthalmopathy.

Sequenced here: peripheral blood mononuclear cells (PBMCs), sampled at new diagnosis, from a patient treated with antithyroid drugs. The source is a man aged 35 to 55 with Graves disease. CDR3s include the opening cysteine and the closing phenylalanine or tryptophan. D genes are given only for firm matches. Size tells how often a clone was seen (once, few, many) or the class of an expanded clone, and some rows leave it out.

TRBJ2-2 | TRBV9 | - | few | TGTGCCAGCAGCGTAGGGGCGGGACCGAACACCGGGGAGCTGTTTTTT | CASSVGAGPNTGELFF
TRBJ2-7 | TRBV20-1 | TRBD2 | many | TGCAGTGCTAGTATTAGCGGGAGCTGGTACTCCTACGAGCAGTACTTC | CSASISGSWYSYEQYF
TRBJ1-5 | TRBV20-1 | - | many | TGCAGTGCTAGGTCGCAGGGTGGTCAGCCCCAGCATTTT | CSARSQGGQPQHF
TRBJ1-3 | TRBV29-1 | - | few | TGCAGCGTTGTGCAGGGTGGAAACACCATATATTTT | CSVVQGGNTIYF
TRBJ2-1 | TRBV27 | - | - | TGTGCCAGCAGTTTCGGGCAGGGGGGGTCCTACAATGAGCAGTTCTTC | CASSFGQGGSYNEQFF
TRBJ2-7 | TRBV20-1 | TRBD2 | - | TGCAGTGCTAGCGTCAACGGGAGGGAGCAGTACTTC | CSASVNGREQYF
TRBJ2-3 | TRBV11-2 | TRBD2 | many | TGTGCCAGCAGCTTACGCGCGGGACTACAACCAGATACGCAGTATTTT | CASSLRAGLQPDTQYF
TRBJ2-1 | TRBV6-5 | - | many | TGTGCCAGCAGTTACCCACCGGGACAAACCAATGAGCAGTTCTTC | CASSYPPGQTNEQFF
TRBJ1-1 | TRBV11-2 | - | many | TGTGCCAGCAGAAAGGGGGTCCCTGAAGCTTTCTTT | CASRKGVPEAFF
TRBJ2-1 | TRBV20-1 | - | - | TGCAGTGCTATCCGTGCCGGCAATGAGCAGTTCTTC | CSAIRAGNEQFF
TRBJ2-7 | TRBV28 | TRBD2 | many | TGTGCCAGCAGCGGGGGAGGGGTTTACGAGCAGTACTTC | CASSGGGVYEQYF
TRBJ2-7 | TRBV20-1 | - | - | TGCAGTGCTAGAGATATGCGGAGGGTAAGCCCTCGCTACGAGCAGTACTTC | CSARDMRRVSPRYEQYF
TRBJ2-7 | TRBV20-1 | TRBD2 | - | TGCAGTGCTAGAGATCTGGGACTAGTGTTAGACGAGCAGTACTTC | CSARDLGLVLDEQYF
TRBJ1-1 | TRBV5-5 | - | few | TGTGCCAGCAGCGGCGGACTCTTGAACACTGAAGCTTTCTTT | CASSGGLLNTEAFF
TRBJ2-1 | TRBV2 | TRBD2 | many | TGTGCCAGCAGCGGACTAGCGTCGTACAATGAGCAGTTCTTC | CASSGLASYNEQFF
TRBJ2-6 | TRBV6-9 | - | few | TGTGCCAGCAGTTACGGTGAAACTGGGGCCAACGTCCTGACTTTC | CASSYGETGANVLTF
TRBJ1-2 | TRBV2 | - | once | TGTGCCAGCAGTGACAGGGCTACGGGCTATGGCTACACCTTC | CASSDRATGYGYTF
TRBJ1-2 | TRBV29-1 | TRBD1 | - | TGCAGCGTAGACCGGGACAGGGGGCTGGCAGACTATGGCTACACCTTC | CSVDRDRGLADYGYTF
TRBJ2-2 | TRBV5-1 | TRBD2 | few | TGCGCCAGCAGCCCCCGTGGGACTATACACACCGGGGAGCTGGTTTTT | CASSPRGTIHTGELVF
TRBJ2-1 | TRBV19 | - | - | TGTGCCAGTAGTATTAAGGCAGCCCGGAATGAGCAGTTCTTC | CASSIKAARNEQFF
TRBJ2-7 | TRBV5-1 | - | many | TGCGCCAGCAGCTTGGGGACTAGACAGGCCTACGAGCAGTACTTC | CASSLGTRQAYEQYF
TRBJ2-1 | TRBV11-2 | TRBD1 | many | TGTGCCAGCAGCAGCACGGGACAGGGTCAGCATGAGCAGTTCTTC | CASSSTGQGQHEQFF
TRBJ1-1 | TRBV6-1 | TRBD1 | many | TGTGCCAGCAGCCCCACGACAGGGATTGTCACTGAAGCTTTCTTT | CASSPTTGIVTEAFF
TRBJ1-1 | TRBV6-2/TRBV6-3 | - | many | TGTGCCAGCAGTTACGTTAGTCTCGGCACTGAAGCTTTCTTT | CASSYVSLGTEAFF
TRBJ1-4 | TRBV15 | TRBD1 | - | TGTGCCACCAGCAACGGACAGGGTGAAAAACTGTTTTTT | CATSNGQGEKLFF
TRBJ2-5 | TRBV30 | - | many | TGTGCCTGGAGTGTAGGAGGGGAGACCCAGTACTTC | CAWSVGGETQYF
TRBJ2-2 | TRBV28 | - | many | TGTGCCAGCAGTTTACGTGAGGGGGTCACCGGGGAGCTGTTTTTT | CASSLREGVTGELFF
TRBJ1-1 | TRBV2 | TRBD1 | - | TGTGCCAGCAGTGAGGACAGGGAAACCACTGAAGCTTTCTTT | CASSEDRETTEAFF
TRBJ1-1 | TRBV20-1 | - | many | TGCAGTGCTGCAGGACATCTGAACACTGAAGCTTTCTTT | CSAAGHLNTEAFF
TRBJ1-1 | TRBV12-3/TRBV12-4 | - | many | TGTGCCAGCAGTTTATTGTACAGCGCTATTCCGGAAGCTTTCTTT | CASSLLYSAIPEAFF
TRBJ2-1 | TRBV6-2/TRBV6-3 | - | few | TGTGCCAGCAGTGAAAGTCCCTGGGGGGTTTACAATGAGCAGTTCTTC | CASSESPWGVYNEQFF
TRBJ1-2 | TRBV6-1 | - | many | TGTGCCAGCAAAGGGTGGGACACCGGCTACACCTTC | CASKGWDTGYTF
TRBJ2-7 | TRBV29-1 | - | many | TGCAGCGTATCTGGGAACACCTACGAGCAGTACTTC | CSVSGNTYEQYF
TRBJ2-2 | TRBV3-1 | - | many | TGTGCCAGCAGCCAAGTAGAAAGGTTTACCGGGGAGCTGTTTTTT | CASSQVERFTGELFF
TRBJ2-5 | TRBV9 | TRBD1 | - | TGTGCCAGCAGCGTAGCGCAGGGGGCAGGGGAGACCCAGTACTTC | CASSVAQGAGETQYF
TRBJ2-7 | TRBV19 | - | few | TGTGCCAGTAGTCCCTCCGGGACTCCGACGGGGGAGCAGTACTTC | CASSPSGTPTGEQYF
TRBJ2-7 | TRBV24-1 | TRBD2 | few | TGTGCCACCAGTCCTACGGGAGGGCCGGACTACGAGCAGTACTTC | CATSPTGGPDYEQYF
TRBJ2-6 | TRBV6-1 | TRBD2 | many | TGTGCCAGCAGTATAGCGGGAGGATTTGCTGGGGCCAACGTCCTGACTTTC | CASSIAGGFAGANVLTF
TRBJ2-7 | TRBV7-2 | - | few | TGTGCCAGCAGCTTATCCTGGGGCGAGCAGTACTTC | CASSLSWGEQYF
TRBJ1-5 | TRBV5-1 | - | few | TGCGCCAGCAGCTTGGCCCGGACAGACAATCAGCCCCAGCATTTT | CASSLARTDNQPQHF
TRBJ1-2 | TRBV7-9 | - | - | TGTGCCAGCAGCCCTGGGGGAGCCCTCTATGGCTACACCTTC | CASSPGGALYGYTF
TRBJ2-7 | TRBV7-2 | TRBD2 | many | TGTGCCAGCAGCATGAAAGCGGGAGGATCCTACGAGCAGTACTTC | CASSMKAGGSYEQYF
TRBJ1-2 | TRBV27 | TRBD1 | many | TGTGCCAGCAGTTTAAGGGACAGGGATGGCTACACCTTC | CASSLRDRDGYTF
TRBJ2-3 | TRBV12-5 | TRBD2 | few | TGTGCTAGTGGTTTGGGGACTAGAACAGATACGCAGTATTTT | CASGLGTRTDTQYF
TRBJ2-1 | TRBV18 | TRBD2 | few | TGTGCCAGCTCACCGCCGACTAGCGGCGAGCAGTTCTTC | CASSPPTSGEQFF
TRBJ2-3 | TRBV7-6 | - | - | TGTGCCAGCAGCTTAGGAGGCGGGAACGGTGTCACAGATACGCAGTATTTT | CASSLGGGNGVTDTQYF